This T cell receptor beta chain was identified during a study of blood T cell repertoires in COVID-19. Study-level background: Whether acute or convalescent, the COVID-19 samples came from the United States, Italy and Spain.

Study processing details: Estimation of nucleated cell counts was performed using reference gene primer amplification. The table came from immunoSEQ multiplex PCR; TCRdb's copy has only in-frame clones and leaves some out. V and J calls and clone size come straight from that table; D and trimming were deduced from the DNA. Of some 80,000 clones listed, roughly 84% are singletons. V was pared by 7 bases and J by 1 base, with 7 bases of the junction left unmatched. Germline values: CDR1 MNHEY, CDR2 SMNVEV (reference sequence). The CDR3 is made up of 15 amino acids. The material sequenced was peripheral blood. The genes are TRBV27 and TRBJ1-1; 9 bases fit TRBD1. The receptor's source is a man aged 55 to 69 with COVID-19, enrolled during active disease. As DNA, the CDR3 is TGTGCCAGCACCAAACAGGGACAGGGGAACACTGAAGCTTTCTTT. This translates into CASTKQGQGNTEAFF.